Below, 25 T cell receptor beta chains from the same sample are listed, as sequenced in a study of T-cell reconstitution after alpha-beta-depleted transplantation in children. Unique molecular identifiers were incorporated during preparation of the TCRbeta library. One entry per CDR3 protein results from TCRdb running MiXCR on the PCR reads. In the table there are more than 550,000 distinct CDR3 sequences, under 12% of which are singletons. The input for sequencing was PBMCs from the stem cell graft donor, taken from the stem cell graft. The source of these receptors is a human donor who donated a stem cell graft to a child with acute myeloid leukemia.

This rearrangement joins TRBV27 to TRBJ2-7; D gene ambiguous. V gave up 3 bases and J gave up 0 bases, with 12 bases separating them. The CDR3 loop spans 15 amino acids. CDR1 is MNHEY, CDR2 SMNVEV, per germline (reference sequence). The CDR3 region has the DNA TGTGCCAGCAGTTTGTTGGGCCGCCTCTCCTACGAGCAGTACTTC. Translated, it gives CASSLLGRLSYEQYF.

This clonotype was seen a handful of times. The chain uses TRBV20-1 and TRBJ2-1; TRBD2 is a possible D gene (5 bases). Trimming took off 0 bases at V and 9 bases at J, with 21 bases between the two ends. The CDR3 covers 16 residues. Germline CDR1 DFQATT, CDR2 SNEGSKA (reference sequence). The chain's CDR3 is CSARDPQRPDSGEQFF. CDR3 sequence (DNA): TGCAGTGCTAGAGATCCCCAGCGGCCTGACTCCGGTGAGCAGTTCTTC.

In its sample, this clonotype was seen many times. The chain carries TRBV28 and TRBJ2-3; perhaps TRBD1 as D (6 bases). The germline V and J ends were trimmed by 6 bases and 3 bases, with 16 bases remaining between them. The CDR3 is 15 residues long. Germline V gene data show CDR1 as MDHEN and CDR2 as SYDVKM. This chain's CDR3 is CASRNRVGITDTQYF. CDR3 sequence (DNA): TGTGCCAGCAGAAACAGGGTGGGCATAACAGATACGCAGTATTTT.

This clonotype was picked up a small number of times. The V call is TRBV29-1, the J call TRBJ1-1; D uncertain. V dropped 1 base and J dropped 4 bases, with 13 bases sitting between them. The CDR3 is made up of 14 amino acids. Germline-derived CDR1 and CDR2 are SQVTM and ANQGSEA. This CDR3 is CSVEVPAGGTEAFF. DNA for the CDR3: TGCAGCGTTGAAGTTCCGGCAGGCGGCACTGAAGCTTTCTTT.

The chain is built from TRBV12-3 or TRBV12-4 and TRBJ1-5; D gene uncertain. This CDR3 has 14 residues. Trimming pared 6 bases from V and 5 bases from J, leaving 14 bases between. This chain's CDR3 is CASSLGGVDQPQHF. The CDR3 bases are TGTGCCAGCAGCCTCGGAGGAGTGGATCAGCCCCAGCATTTT.

This clonotype was counted many times. The V call is TRBV27, the J call TRBJ2-3, with a possible D match to TRBD2 (6 bases). Germline V gives CDR1 MNHEY, CDR2 SMNVEV (reference sequence). CDR3 length: 15 residues. The V and J ends lost 2 bases and 1 base respectively, with 10 bases between them. In DNA, the CDR3 is TGTGCCAGCAGTTTAGGGGCTAGCGGCACAGATACGCAGTATTTT. It specifies CASSLGASGTDTQYF.

This clonotype was counted between two and nine times. The genes are TRBV25-1 and TRBJ2-7, with D possibly matching TRBD2 (7 bases). V was cut by 5 bases and J by 1 base, with 21 bases left in between. The CDR3 runs 17 residues. Germline V gene lookup returns CDR1 MGHDK and CDR2 SYGVNS. This chain's CDR3 is CASSPPLGGEASYEQYF. In nucleotides, the CDR3 is TGTGCCAGCAGTCCGCCCCTAGGGGGGGAGGCATCCTACGAGCAGTACTTC.

CDR3 nucleotide sequence: TGTGCCAGCAGCTTAAACCCGACCTACGAGCAGTACTTC. This encodes CASSLNPTYEQYF. V and J are TRBV9 and TRBJ2-7; no clear D. This CDR3 is built from 13 residues. With 4 bases removed from V and 2 bases from J, the gap between germline ends came to 10 bases. Germline V gene data show CDR1 as SGDLS and CDR2 as YYNGEE.

The chain has TRBV7-2 and TRBJ2-7, with 15 bases lining up with TRBD2. From germline, CDR1 is SGHTA and CDR2 FQGNSA. Losses at the gene ends were 5 bases for V and 1 base for J; bases not matched to a gene: 3. CDR3 length: 16 residues. The CDR3 spells CASSGGLAGGSYEQYF. Here the CDR3 DNA reads TGTGCCAGCAGCGGGGGACTAGCGGGAGGATCCTACGAGCAGTACTTC.

This clonotype has at least ten counts. At one end, the junction sequence differs from germline, possibly due to a read error. This sequence joins TRBV7-7 and TRBJ2-5; D not certain. Per germline, CDR1 SSHAT and CDR2 FNYEAQ (reference sequence). The CDR3 has 16 amino acids. Written as DNA, the CDR3 is TGTGCTAGCAGCTTAGTCGGCGGAACTAAAGTAGAGACCCAGTACTTC. It yields the protein CASSLVGGTKVETQYF.

This clonotype was seen repeatedly, ten times or more. The rearrangement uses TRBV5-5 and TRBJ2-7; 9 nucleotides align to TRBD1. CDR3 size: 15 residues. V was pared by 1 base and J by 3 bases, with 5 bases of the junction left unmatched. The germline V gene has CDR1 SGHKS and CDR2 YYEKEE (reference sequence). In DNA, the CDR3 is TGTGCCAGCAGCTTGAATTTGGGACAGGGCTACGAGCAGTACTTC. This translates into CASSLNLGQGYEQYF. The entire variable domain, with the rest obtained from reference TRBV5-5 and TRBJ2-7, is as follows: DAGVTQSPTHLIKTRGQQVTLRCSPISGHKSVSWYQQVLGQGPQFIFQYYEKEERGRGNFPDRFSARQFPNYSSELNVNALLLGDSALYLCASSLNLGQGYEQYFGPGTRLTVT.

The chain joins TRBV29-1 to TRBJ1-2; D not certain. V shed 4 bases and J shed 8 bases, with 8 bases lying between them. The CDR3 totals 10 residues. Germline V gene sequence: CDR1 SQVTM, CDR2 ANQGSEA. The CDR3, as DNA: TGCAGCGTTGCGGCCAGCGGCTACACCTTC. This encodes CSVAASGYTF.

This clonotype was observed a handful of times. The rearrangement links TRBV9 to TRBJ1-2; D is undetermined. The germline V gene encodes CDR1 SGDLS and CDR2 YYNGEE. Deletions cut 6 bases from V and 7 bases from J, with 4 bases between. The CDR3 loop spans 9 amino acids. The CDR3 nucleotides are TGTGCCAGCAAACGTGGCTACACCTTC. Its translation is CASKRGYTF.

V gene TRBV10-3 combines with J gene TRBJ1-2; D might be TRBD1 (6 bases). Trimming took off 6 bases at V and 5 bases at J, with 19 bases between the two ends. Germline CDR1 and CDR2: ENHRY and SYGVKD. This CDR3 has 15 residues. CDR3 coding DNA: TGTGCCATCAGGGGGACACAGAGGGTTATGTATGGCTACACCTTC. It encodes CAIRGTQRVMYGYTF.

The sample holds many counts of this clonotype. The rearrangement uses TRBV20-1 and TRBJ2-7; the match to TRBD2 covers 10 bases. CDR1 and CDR2 (germline): DFQATT, SNEGSKA (reference sequence). With 4 bases clipped from V and 4 bases from J, the junction kept 10 bases outside the gene matches. The CDR3 extends over 15 amino acids. The DNA for the CDR3 is TGCAGTGCTACCCCTCGTAGCGGGAGGAAATACGAGCAGTACTTC. Protein: CSATPRSGRKYEQYF.

This rearrangement joins TRBV29-1 to TRBJ2-6; D possibly corresponds to TRBD2 (6 bases). The CDR3 has 16 residues. Between the trimmed V and J ends, which lost 5 bases and 0 bases, there was a span of 14 bases. From germline, CDR1 is SQVTM and CDR2 ANQGSEA. The CDR3 DNA follows: TGCAGCGTTCGGAGCGTGGGAGGCTCTGGGGCCAACGTCCTGACTTTC. Translated: CSVRSVGGSGANVLTF.

This clonotype was seen ten or more times. The chain carries TRBV12-3 or TRBV12-4 and TRBJ2-3; TRBD1 is a possible D gene (5 bases). CDR3 length: 14 residues. Trimming left V 6 bases short and J 1 base short, with 11 bases between. The CDR3, as DNA: TGTGCCAGCAGCTTAAGCAGGGGCACAGATACGCAGTATTTT. It translates to CASSLSRGTDTQYF.

This clonotype was seen at least ten times. The V call is TRBV7-2, the J call TRBJ2-1, with D hard to call. Trimming shortened V by 0 bases and J by 0 bases, and 6 bases separated the two germline ends. This CDR3 region has 15 residues. Per germline, CDR1 SGHTA and CDR2 FQGNSA. CDR3 sequence (DNA): TGTGCCAGCAGCTTAGCGGGGAACTCCTACAATGAGCAGTTCTTC. It encodes CASSLAGNSYNEQFF. Full variable domain (rest looked up from reference TRBV7-2 and TRBJ2-1): GAGVSQSPSNKVTEKGKDVELRCDPISGHTALYWYRQSLGQGLEFLIYFQGNSAPDKSGLPSDRFSAERTGGSVSTLTIQRTQQEDSAVYLCASSLAGNSYNEQFFGPGTRLTVL.

The chain employs TRBV20-1 and TRBJ2-5, with D hard to call. There are 12 residues in the CDR3. Germline CDR1 DFQATT, CDR2 SNEGSKA (reference sequence). Trimming took off 2 bases at V and 9 bases at J, with 13 bases between the two ends. Here the CDR3 DNA reads TGCAGTGCTAGACGCGGAAACGAGCCCCAGTACTTC. As protein: CSARRGNEPQYF.

The table lists this clonotype with many counts. The chain links TRBV5-1 to TRBJ2-5; the D gene is possibly TRBD1 (5 bases). Trimming took off 8 bases at V and 5 bases at J, with 25 bases between the two ends. CDR1 and CDR2 from the germline V gene are SGHRS and YFSETQ. The CDR3 consists of 16 residues. CDR3 amino acids: CASPRLRQPPRETQYF. The CDR3 DNA sequence: TGCGCCAGTCCCAGGTTGAGACAGCCCCCGAGGGAGACCCAGTACTTC. Full variable domain (outside the CDR3, taken from reference TRBV5-1 and TRBJ2-5): KAGVTQTPRYLIKTRGQQVTLSCSPISGHRSVSWYQQTPGQGLQFLFEYFSETQRNKGNFPGRFSGRQFSNSRSEMNVSTLELGDSALYLCASPRLRQPPRETQYFGPGTRLLVL.

This clonotype was detected a few times. The chain combines TRBV6-2 or TRBV6-3 with TRBJ2-2, with 10 bases matching TRBD2. The CDR3 runs to 17 residues. Trimming took 0 bases from V and 1 from J; bases not matched to a gene: 2. Germline V gene lookup returns CDR1 MNHEY and CDR2 SVGEGT. CDR3 coding DNA: TGTGCCAGCAGTTACTCGAGGACTAGCGGGAACACCGGGGAGCTGTTTTTT. The encoded protein is CASSYSRTSGNTGELFF.

The rearrangement links TRBV5-8 to TRBJ1-2; D is unclear. The germline V and J ends were trimmed by 0 bases and 0 bases, with 12 bases remaining between them. This CDR3 comprises 16 residues. Per the germline V gene, CDR1 is SGHTS and CDR2 is YDEGEE. In DNA form, the CDR3 reads TGTGCCAGCAGCTTGGAGGCGACAACAGCTAACTATGGCTACACCTTC. Its translation: CASSLEATTANYGYTF.

The chain uses TRBV7-6 and TRBJ2-2; 10 bases line up with TRBD1. Looked up from germline, CDR1 is SGHVS and CDR2 is FNYEAQ. V was pared by 4 bases and J by 3 bases, with 8 bases of the junction left unmatched. The CDR3 is 17 residues long. The CDR3 sequence: CASSSPDRGRDTGELFF. Here the CDR3 DNA reads TGTGCCAGCAGCTCACCAGACAGGGGGCGGGACACCGGGGAGCTGTTTTTT. The full variable domain, its missing parts supplied by reference TRBV7-6 and TRBJ2-2, is GAGVSQSPRYKVTKRGQDVALRCDPISGHVSLYWYRQALGQGPEFLTYFNYEAQQDKSGLPNDRFSAERPEGSISTLTIQRTEQRDSAMYRCASSSPDRGRDTGELFFGEGSRLTVL.

This clonotype was seen ten or more times. The chain carries TRBV6-2 or TRBV6-3 and TRBJ2-7; no reliable D call. The V gene lost 3 bases and the J gene lost 4 bases, with 7 bases spanning the gap. The CDR3 has 12 amino acids. Per the germline V gene, CDR1 is MNHEY and CDR2 is SVGEGT. The chain's CDR3 is CASSYAVYEQYF. In nucleotides, the CDR3 is TGTGCCAGCAGTTATGCTGTATACGAGCAGTACTTC.

This clonotype was seen a few times. The chain uses TRBV6-2 or TRBV6-3 and TRBJ2-1; TRBD2 matches at 11 bases. Trimming took 7 bases from V and 8 from J; bases not matched to a gene: 16. The CDR3 spans 17 residues. Germline V gene data show CDR1 as MNHEY and CDR2 as SVGEGT. The CDR3 nucleotides are TGTGCCAGCAAAGCGAATCGACTAGCGGGATTTTCGGATGAGCAGTTCTTC. It encodes CASKANRLAGFSDEQFF.